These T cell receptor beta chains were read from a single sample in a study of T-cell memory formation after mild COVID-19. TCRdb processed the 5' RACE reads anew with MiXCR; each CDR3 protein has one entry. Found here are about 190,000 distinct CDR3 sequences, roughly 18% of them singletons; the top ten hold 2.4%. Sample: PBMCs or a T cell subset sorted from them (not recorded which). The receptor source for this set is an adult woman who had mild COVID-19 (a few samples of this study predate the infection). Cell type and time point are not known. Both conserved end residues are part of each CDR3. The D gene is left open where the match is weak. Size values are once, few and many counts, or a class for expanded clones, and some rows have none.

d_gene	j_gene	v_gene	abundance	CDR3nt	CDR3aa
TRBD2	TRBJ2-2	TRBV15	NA	TGTGCCACCAGCAGAGAACCCAGCGGGAGGACCGGGGAGCTGTTTTTT	CATSREPSGRTGELFF
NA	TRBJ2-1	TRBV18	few	TGTGCCAGCTCACCGGCTAGCCCAGATGAGCAGTTCTTC	CASSPASPDEQFF
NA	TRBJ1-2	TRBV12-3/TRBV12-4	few	TGTGCCAGCAGGCCACCCCGAGGGGGAAAGAGCTATGGCTACACCTTC	CASRPPRGGKSYGYTF
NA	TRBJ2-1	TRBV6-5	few	TGTGCCAGCAGTTACTCTTGGAGGGTAGCTTCCTACAATGAGCAGTTCTTC	CASSYSWRVASYNEQFF
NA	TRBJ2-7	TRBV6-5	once	TGTGCCAGCAGTTACTCGATAGTATCCGGCGAGCAGTACTTC	CASSYSIVSGEQYF
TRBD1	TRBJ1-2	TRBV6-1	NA	TGTGCCAGCAGTGGCGACAGGGGGCTAGGCTATGGCTACACCTTC	CASSGDRGLGYGYTF
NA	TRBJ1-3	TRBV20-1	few	TGCAGTGCTAGACCAGGTTCTGGAAACACCATATATTTT	CSARPGSGNTIYF
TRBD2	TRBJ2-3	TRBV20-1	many	TGCAGTGCTAGAGATGGGGCGGCGGGAGGGACCACAGATACGCAGTATTTT	CSARDGAAGGTTDTQYF
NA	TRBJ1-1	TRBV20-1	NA	TGCAGTGCTAGAGATCTACAGAACACTGAAGCTTTCTTT	CSARDLQNTEAFF
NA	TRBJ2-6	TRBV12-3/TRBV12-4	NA	TGTGCCAGCAGCAAAGGGCCAGGGTTGGCTGGGGCCAACGTCCTGACTTTC	CASSKGPGLAGANVLTF
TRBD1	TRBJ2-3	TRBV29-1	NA	TGCAGCGTTTTCCGGGACAGGGGGCTGGATACGCAGTATTTT	CSVFRDRGLDTQYF
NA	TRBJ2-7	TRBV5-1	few	TGCGCCAGCAGCTTATCTGTCCGGGACGGTACCTACGAGCAGTACTTC	CASSLSVRDGTYEQYF
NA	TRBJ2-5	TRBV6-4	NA	TGTGCCAGCAGTTTACAGCCAAACAGGGCCGCAGAGACCCAGTACTTC	CASSLQPNRAAETQYF
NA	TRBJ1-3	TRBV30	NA	TGTGCCTGGAGTCTCCGACCCCAGACCTCTGGAAACACCATATATTTT	CAWSLRPQTSGNTIYF
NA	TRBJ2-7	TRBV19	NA	TGTGCCAGTAGCCCTTTTGCGGGGAACGAGCAGTACTTC	CASSPFAGNEQYF
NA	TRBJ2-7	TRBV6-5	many	TGTGCCAGCAGTCCCGCGAGGCTCCTGGGAGAGCAGTACTTC	CASSPARLLGEQYF
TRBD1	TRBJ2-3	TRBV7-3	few	TGTGCCAGCAGAAGACAGGGGAGGAGGACAGATACGCAGTATTTT	CASRRQGRRTDTQYF
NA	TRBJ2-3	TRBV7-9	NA	TGTGCCAGCAGCCCGGGGGCAGGTACCATAGATACGCAGTATTTT	CASSPGAGTIDTQYF
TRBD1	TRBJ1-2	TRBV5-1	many	TGCGCCAGCAGCACGGGACAGTATATTGGCTACACCTTC	CASSTGQYIGYTF
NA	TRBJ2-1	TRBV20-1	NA	TGCAGTGGAGGGGGAGGGGTCGGGTACAATGAGCAGTTCTTC	CSGGGGVGYNEQFF
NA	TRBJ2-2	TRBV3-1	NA	TGTGCCAGCAGCCAAGTACTCTTCAGCGCCGGGGAGCTGTTTTTT	CASSQVLFSAGELFF
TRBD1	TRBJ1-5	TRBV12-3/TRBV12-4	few	TGTGCCAGCAGTTACCCAACGGACAGGGCGAGTACTAGCAATCAGCCCCAGCATTTT	CASSYPTDRASTSNQPQHF
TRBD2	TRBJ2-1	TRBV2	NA	TGTGCCAGCAATACACTAGCGGGGGGAGGCAATGAGCAGTTCTTC	CASNTLAGGGNEQFF
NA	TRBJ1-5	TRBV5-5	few	TGTGCCAGCAGCTTACAGGTATATAGCAATCAGCCCCAGCATTTT	CASSLQVYSNQPQHF
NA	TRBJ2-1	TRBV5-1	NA	TGCGCCAGCAGCTTTAGTAATCGAGATGAGCAGTTCTTC	CASSFSNRDEQFF
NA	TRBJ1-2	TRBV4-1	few	TGCGCCAGCAGCCAAGAGGTGGGATATGGCTACACCTTC	CASSQEVGYGYTF
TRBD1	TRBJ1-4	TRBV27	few	TGTGCCAGCAGTCCGGGACAGACATTAACTAATGAAAAACTGTTTTTT	CASSPGQTLTNEKLFF
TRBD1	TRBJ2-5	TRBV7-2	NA	TGTGCCAGCAGCTCCCGACAGGGTTTGGAGACCCAGTACTTC	CASSSRQGLETQYF
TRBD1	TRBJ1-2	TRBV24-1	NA	TGTGCCACCAGTGATTCGACAGGGCCCTATACTGGCTACACCTTC	CATSDSTGPYTGYTF
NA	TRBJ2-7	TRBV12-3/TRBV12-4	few	TGTGCCAGCAGTTATCAGGCAGGCTACGAGCAGTACTTC	CASSYQAGYEQYF
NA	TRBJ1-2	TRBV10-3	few	TGTGCCATCCAGACAGGAGGAAGCGGCTACACCTTC	CAIQTGGSGYTF
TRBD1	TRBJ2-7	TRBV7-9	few	TGTGCCAGCAGCTCAGGGGGACAGGGGCGACCCTACGAGCAGTACTTC	CASSSGGQGRPYEQYF